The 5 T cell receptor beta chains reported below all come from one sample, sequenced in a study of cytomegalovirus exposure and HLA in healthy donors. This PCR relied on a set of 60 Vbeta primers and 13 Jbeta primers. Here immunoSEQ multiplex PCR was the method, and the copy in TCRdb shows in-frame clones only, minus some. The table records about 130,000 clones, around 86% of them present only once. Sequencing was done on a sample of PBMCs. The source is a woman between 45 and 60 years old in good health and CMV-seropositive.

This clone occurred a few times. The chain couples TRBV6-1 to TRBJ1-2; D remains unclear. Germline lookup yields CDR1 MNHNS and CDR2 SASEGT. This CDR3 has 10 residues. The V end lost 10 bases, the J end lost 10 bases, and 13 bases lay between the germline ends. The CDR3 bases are TGTGCCACCCGTGAGGAGGACTACACCTTC. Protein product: CATREEDYTF.

The CDR3 protein is CASSQNSGGYGYTF. As DNA, the CDR3 is TGCGCCAGCAGCCAAAACTCCGGGGGATATGGCTACACCTTC. This chain uses TRBV4-3 with TRBJ1-2; TRBD1 is a possible D gene (5 bases). Trimming left V 2 bases short and J 5 bases short, with 12 bases between. This CDR3 comprises 14 residues. CDR1 and CDR2 (germline): LGHNA, YSLEER.

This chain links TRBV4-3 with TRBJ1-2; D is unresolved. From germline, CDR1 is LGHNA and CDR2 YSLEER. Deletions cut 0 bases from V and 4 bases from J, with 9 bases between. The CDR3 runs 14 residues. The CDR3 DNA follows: TGCGCCAGCAGCCAAGATCTGGCAGGCTATGGCTACACCTTC. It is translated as CASSQDLAGYGYTF.

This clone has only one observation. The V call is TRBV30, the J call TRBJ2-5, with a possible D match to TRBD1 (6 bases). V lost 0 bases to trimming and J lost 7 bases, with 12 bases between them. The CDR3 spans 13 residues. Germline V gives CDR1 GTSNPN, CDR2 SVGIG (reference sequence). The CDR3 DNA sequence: TGTGCCTGGAGTGTACAGGGCTTTGGGACCCAGTACTTC. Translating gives CAWSVQGFGTQYF.

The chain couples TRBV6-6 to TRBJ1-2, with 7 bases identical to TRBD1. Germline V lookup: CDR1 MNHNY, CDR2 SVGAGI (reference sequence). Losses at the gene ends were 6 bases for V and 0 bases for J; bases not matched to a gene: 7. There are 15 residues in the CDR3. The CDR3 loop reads CASRDDRAANYGYTF. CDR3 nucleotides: TGTGCCAGCAGAGATGACAGGGCCGCTAACTATGGCTACACCTTC.